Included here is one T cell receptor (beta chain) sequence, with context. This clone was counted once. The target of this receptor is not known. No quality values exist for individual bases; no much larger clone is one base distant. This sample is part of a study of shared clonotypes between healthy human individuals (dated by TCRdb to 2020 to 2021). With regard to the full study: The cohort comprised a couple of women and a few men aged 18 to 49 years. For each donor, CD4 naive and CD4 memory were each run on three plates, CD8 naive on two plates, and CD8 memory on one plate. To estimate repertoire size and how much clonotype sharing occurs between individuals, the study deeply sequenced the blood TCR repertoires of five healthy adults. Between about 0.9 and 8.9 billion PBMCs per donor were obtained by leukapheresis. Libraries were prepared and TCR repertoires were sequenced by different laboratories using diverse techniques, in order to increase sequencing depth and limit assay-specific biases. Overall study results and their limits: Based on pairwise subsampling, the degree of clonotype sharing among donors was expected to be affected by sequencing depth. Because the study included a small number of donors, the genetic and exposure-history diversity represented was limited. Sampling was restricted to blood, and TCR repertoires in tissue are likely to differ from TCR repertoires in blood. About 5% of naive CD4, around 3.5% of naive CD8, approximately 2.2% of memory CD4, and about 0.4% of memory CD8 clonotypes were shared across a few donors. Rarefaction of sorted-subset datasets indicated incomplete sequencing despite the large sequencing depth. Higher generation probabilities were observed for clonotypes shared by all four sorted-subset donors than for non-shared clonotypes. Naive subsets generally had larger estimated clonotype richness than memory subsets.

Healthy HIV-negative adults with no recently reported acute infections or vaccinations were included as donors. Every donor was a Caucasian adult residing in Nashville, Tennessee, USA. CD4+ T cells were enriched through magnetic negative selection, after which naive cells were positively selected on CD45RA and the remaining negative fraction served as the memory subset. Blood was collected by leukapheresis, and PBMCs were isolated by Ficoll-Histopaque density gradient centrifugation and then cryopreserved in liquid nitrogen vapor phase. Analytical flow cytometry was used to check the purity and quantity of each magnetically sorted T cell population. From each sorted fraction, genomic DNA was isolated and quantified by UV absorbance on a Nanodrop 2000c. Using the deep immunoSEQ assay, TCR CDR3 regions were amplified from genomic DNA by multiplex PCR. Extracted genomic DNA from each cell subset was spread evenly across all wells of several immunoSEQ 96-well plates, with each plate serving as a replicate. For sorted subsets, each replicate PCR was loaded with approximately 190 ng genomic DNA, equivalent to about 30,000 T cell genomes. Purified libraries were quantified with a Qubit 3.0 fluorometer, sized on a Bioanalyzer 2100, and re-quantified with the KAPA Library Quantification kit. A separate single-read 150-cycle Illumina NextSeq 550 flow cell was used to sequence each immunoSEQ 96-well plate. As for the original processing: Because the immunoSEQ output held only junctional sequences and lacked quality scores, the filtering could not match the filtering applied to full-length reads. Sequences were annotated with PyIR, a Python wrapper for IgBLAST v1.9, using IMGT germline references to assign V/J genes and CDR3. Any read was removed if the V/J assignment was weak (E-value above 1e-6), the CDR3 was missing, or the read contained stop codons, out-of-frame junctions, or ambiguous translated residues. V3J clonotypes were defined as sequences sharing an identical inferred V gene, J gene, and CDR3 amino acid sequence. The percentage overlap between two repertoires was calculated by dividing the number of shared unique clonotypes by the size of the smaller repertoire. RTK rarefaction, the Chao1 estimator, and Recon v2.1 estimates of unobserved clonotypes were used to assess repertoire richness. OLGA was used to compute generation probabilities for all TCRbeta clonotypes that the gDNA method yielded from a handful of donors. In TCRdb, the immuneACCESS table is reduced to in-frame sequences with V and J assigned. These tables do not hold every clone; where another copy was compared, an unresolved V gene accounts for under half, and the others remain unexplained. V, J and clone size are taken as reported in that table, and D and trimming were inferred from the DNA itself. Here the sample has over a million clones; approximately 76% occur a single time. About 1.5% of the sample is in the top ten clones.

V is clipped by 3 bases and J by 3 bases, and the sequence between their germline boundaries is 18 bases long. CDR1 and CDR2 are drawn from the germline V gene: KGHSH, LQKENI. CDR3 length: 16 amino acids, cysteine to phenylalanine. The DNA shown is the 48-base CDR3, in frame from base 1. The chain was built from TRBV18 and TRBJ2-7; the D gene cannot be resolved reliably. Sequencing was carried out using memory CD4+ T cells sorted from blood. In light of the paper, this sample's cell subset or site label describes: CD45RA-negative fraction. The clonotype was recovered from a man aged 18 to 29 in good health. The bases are TGTGCCAGCTCACCTTTATCTAAGGCAGCCAGCTACGAGCAGTACTTC. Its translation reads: CASSPLSKAASYEQYF.